This TCR beta chain came from a study of regulatory T cells in long-lasting Graves disease. From germline, CDR1 is GTSNPN and CDR2 SVGIG (reference sequence). Trimming removed 3 bases from V and 6 bases from J; junction bases left unmatched: 10. The CDR3 extends over 15 amino acids. CDR3-region Arm-PCR and iRepertoire HTBI primers produced the TCR beta libraries. TCRdb re-called the multiplex PCR reads through MiXCR, storing one row per CDR3 protein. The sample lists roughly 400,000 distinct CDR3 sequences, roughly 17% occurring once. Overall study findings and caveats: Persistent disease preferred TRBV28, TRBJ1-2 and TRBJ2-5; new disease, TRBV20-1 and TRBJ2-1. Lower TCR diversity was seen in persistent Graves' patients than in newly diagnosed ones.

Of note for this clonotype: The antigen remains unidentified.

The time point denotes: newly diagnosed GD, antithyroid drugs for less than 3 months. PBMCs provided the RNA from which the TCR library was made. These data also formed part of another study, on T cells in Graves' hyperthyroidism and ophthalmopathy. Per that paper: Subjects aged 18 to 65 presented with newly diagnosed hyperthyroidism of less than 2 months' duration. Most thyroid clonotypes expanded above 0.001 appeared in blood too.

The V call is TRBV30, the J call TRBJ2-7; 11 bases map to TRBD2. This clonotype was obtained from a woman aged 18 to 35 with Graves disease. The sample was peripheral blood mononuclear cells (PBMCs), taken at new diagnosis, from a patient treated with antithyroid drugs. CDR3 loop: CAWSALAGEGGEQYF. Written as DNA, the CDR3 is TGTGCCTGGAGCGCACTAGCGGGAGAAGGGGGCGAGCAGTACTTC.